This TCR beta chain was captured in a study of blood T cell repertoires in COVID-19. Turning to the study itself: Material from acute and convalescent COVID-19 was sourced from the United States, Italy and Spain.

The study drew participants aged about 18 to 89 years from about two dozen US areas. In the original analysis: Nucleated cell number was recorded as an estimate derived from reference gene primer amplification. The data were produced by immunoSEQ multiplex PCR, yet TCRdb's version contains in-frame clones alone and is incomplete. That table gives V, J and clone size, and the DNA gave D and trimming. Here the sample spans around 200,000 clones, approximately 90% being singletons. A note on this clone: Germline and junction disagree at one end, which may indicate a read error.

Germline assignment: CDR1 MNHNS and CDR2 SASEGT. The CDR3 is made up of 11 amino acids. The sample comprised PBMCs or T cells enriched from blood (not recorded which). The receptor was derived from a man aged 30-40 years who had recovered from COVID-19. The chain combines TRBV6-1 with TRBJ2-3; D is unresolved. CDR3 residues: CASSEVSYSVF. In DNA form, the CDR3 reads TGTGCCAGCAGTGAAGTATCGTATAGTGTGTTT.